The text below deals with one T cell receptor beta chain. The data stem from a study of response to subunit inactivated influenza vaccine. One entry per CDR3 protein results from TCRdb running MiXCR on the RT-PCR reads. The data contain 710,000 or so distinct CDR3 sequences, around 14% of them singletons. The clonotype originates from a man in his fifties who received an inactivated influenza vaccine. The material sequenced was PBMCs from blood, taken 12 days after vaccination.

The CDR3 spells CASSQQVWADTQYF. For the CDR3, the DNA is TGTGCCAGCAGTCAGCAGGTCTGGGCAGATACGCAGTATTTT. The chain joins TRBV6-2 or TRBV6-3 to TRBJ2-3; D is unresolved. Germline CDR1 MNHEY, CDR2 SVGEGT. The CDR3 has 14 amino acids. V lost 5 bases to trimming and J lost 4 bases, with 13 bases between them.